This T cell receptor (beta chain) stems from a study of response to subunit inactivated influenza vaccine. Regarding the study as a whole: Authors suggested seasonal influenza vaccinations each recruit few new T cells.

Trimming pared 7 bases from V and 8 bases from J, leaving 18 bases between. Germline V lookup: CDR1 DFQATT, CDR2 SNEGSKA (reference sequence). This CDR3 has 13 amino acids. TCRdb passed the RT-PCR reads through MiXCR, listing each CDR3 protein once. The sample includes under 550,000 distinct CDR3 sequences, about 7.6% seen only once; the top ten take about an eighth. There are a few counts of this clonotype. Its target is not known. This TCR was recovered from a man between 45 and 75 years old who received an inactivated influenza vaccine. The rearrangement joins TRBV20-1 to TRBJ2-1; the D gene is possibly TRBD1 (5 bases). This sample comprised PBMCs from blood, obtained approximately 25 months after vaccination. The DNA of the CDR3 is TGCAGTGGAACAAGGGGTGCCGGTTATGAGCAGTTCTTC. Protein product: CSGTRGAGYEQFF.